These 2 T cell receptor beta chains came from one sample sequenced in a study of cytomegalovirus exposure and HLA in healthy donors. Amplification used 60 Vbeta primers and 13 Jbeta primers. Produced via immunoSEQ multiplex PCR; TCRdb's table is partial and in-frame only. This sample carries 100,000 to 150,000 clones, 78% of them seen once, and the ten largest clones take 1.8%. Sequencing used PBMCs. Receptors originate from a woman aged 40-49 years in good health and CMV-seronegative.

The chain links TRBV4-1 to TRBJ2-1, with a possible D match to TRBD2 (6 bases). The germline gives CDR1 MGHRA, CDR2 YSYEKL. Trimming stripped 6 bases from V and 4 bases from J, with 22 bases between. The CDR3 extends over 17 amino acids. The CDR3 spells CASRQIPGLSIYNEQFF. CDR3 bases: TGCGCCAGCAGGCAGATACCGGGACTTTCAATTTACAATGAGCAGTTCTTC.

V is TRBV9 and J is TRBJ2-5; 7 bases map to TRBD2. V lost 3 bases and J lost 0; bases outside the gene matches: 2. This CDR3 is built from 14 residues. Germline assignment: CDR1 SGDLS and CDR2 YYNGEE. Here the CDR3 DNA reads TGTGCCAGCAGCGGGGGGGGGAACCAAGAGACCCAGTACTTC. It translates to CASSGGGNQETQYF.